The 9 T cell receptor beta chains below come from one sample, sequenced in a study of blood T cell repertoires in COVID-19. TCRdb keeps only in-frame clones here, not all; method: immunoSEQ multiplex PCR. The data hold about 200,000 clones, with around 88% observed a single time. The sequenced sample consisted of PBMCs or T cells enriched from blood (not recorded which). Receptors originate from a young woman who had been exposed to COVID-19.

V gene TRBV11-3 combines with J gene TRBJ1-3; D gene ambiguous. Trimming shortened V by 1 base and J by 4 bases, and 14 bases separated the two germline ends. Germline V gene sequence: CDR1 SGHNT, CDR2 YENEEA. CDR3 length equals 16 residues. For the CDR3, the DNA is TGTGCCAGCAGCTTAGTATTACCGGGGAGCGGAAACACCATATATTTT. It is translated as CASSLVLPGSGNTIYF.

The rearrangement links TRBV18 to TRBJ1-6, with 10 bases lining up with TRBD1. From germline, CDR1 is KGHSH and CDR2 LQKENI. The CDR3 runs 19 residues. V lost 1 base, J lost 7 bases, and 13 bases stayed unmatched. CDR3 in amino acids: CASSPRDRGAAKSNSPLHF. Here the CDR3 DNA reads TGTGCCAGCTCACCACGGGACAGGGGAGCCGCGAAGTCCAATTCACCCCTCCACTTT.

The chain joins TRBV3-1 (or the pseudogene TRBV3-2) to TRBJ2-1, with 9 bases matching TRBD1. The trim removed 2 bases at V and 3 bases at J, leaving 5 bases unmatched. CDR1 and CDR2 (germline): LGHDT, YNNKEL (reference sequence). The CDR3 is 16 amino acids. DNA for the CDR3: TGTGCCAGCAGCCAATGGAGGGACAGGGACTACAATGAGCAGTTCTTC. This codes for CASSQWRDRDYNEQFF.

V usage is TRBV12-5 and J usage is TRBJ2-7, with D perhaps matching TRBD1 (6 bases). Trimming stripped 0 bases from V and 4 bases from J, with 22 bases between. The CDR3 spans 18 residues. Per the germline V gene, CDR1 is LGHNT and CDR2 is FRNRAP. CDR3 residues: CASGLVIRTALKGYEQYF. The DNA for the CDR3 is TGTGCTAGTGGTTTGGTAATAAGGACAGCCCTGAAGGGTTACGAGCAGTACTTC.

The rearrangement uses TRBV19 and TRBJ1-5; 8 bases agree with TRBD1. The germline gives CDR1 LNHDA, CDR2 SQIVND (reference sequence). The CDR3 length is 18 residues. The V gene end was trimmed by 3 bases and the J gene end by 0 bases; junction bases not matched to a gene: 10. In nucleotides, the CDR3 is TGTGCCAGTAGTATCGGTGGGGCAGGGGGCAATAGCAATCAGCCCCAGCATTTT. Residues: CASSIGGAGGNSNQPQHF.

V is TRBV19 and J is TRBJ2-7, with D tentatively TRBD1 (6 bases). CDR1 and CDR2 from the germline V gene are LNHDA and SQIVND (reference sequence). The V end was cut by 4 bases, the J end by 7 bases, with 17 bases between. This CDR3 region has 14 residues. CDR3 sequence (DNA): TGTGCCAGTAGTACGGGACGCCTTACAGGGGAGCAGTACTTC. Translating gives CASSTGRLTGEQYF.

The chain is built from TRBV27 and TRBJ1-3; maybe TRBD1 (5 bases). The CDR3 contains 16 residues. V was shortened by 6 bases and J by 0 bases, with 15 bases between the two germline ends. CDR1 is MNHEY, CDR2 SMNVEV, per germline (reference sequence). The CDR3: CASSPRQLLSGNTIYF. DNA for the CDR3: TGTGCCAGCAGCCCCCGACAGTTACTCTCTGGAAACACCATATATTTT.

This clone occurred once. V usage is TRBV25-1 and J usage is TRBJ2-2, with TRBD2 as a possible D gene (6 bases). Germline V CDR1 and CDR2: MGHDK, SYGVNS. The CDR3 is made up of 16 amino acids. Trimming left V 2 bases short and J 2 bases short, with 12 bases between. The CDR3 bases are TGTGCCAGCAGTGAAGGGAGGACAAGCAACACCGGGGAGCTGTTTTTT. Residues: CASSEGRTSNTGELFF.

V is TRBV7-9 and J is TRBJ2-3, with 9 bases identical to TRBD1. Germline trimming cut 5 bases from V and 3 bases from J; bases unmatched to any gene: 6. CDR3 size: 15 residues. Germline assignment: CDR1 SEHNR and CDR2 FQNEAQ (reference sequence). The CDR3 loop reads CASSRDRDRTDTQYF. The DNA for the CDR3 is TGTGCCAGCAGCCGGGACAGGGACAGAACAGATACGCAGTATTTT.